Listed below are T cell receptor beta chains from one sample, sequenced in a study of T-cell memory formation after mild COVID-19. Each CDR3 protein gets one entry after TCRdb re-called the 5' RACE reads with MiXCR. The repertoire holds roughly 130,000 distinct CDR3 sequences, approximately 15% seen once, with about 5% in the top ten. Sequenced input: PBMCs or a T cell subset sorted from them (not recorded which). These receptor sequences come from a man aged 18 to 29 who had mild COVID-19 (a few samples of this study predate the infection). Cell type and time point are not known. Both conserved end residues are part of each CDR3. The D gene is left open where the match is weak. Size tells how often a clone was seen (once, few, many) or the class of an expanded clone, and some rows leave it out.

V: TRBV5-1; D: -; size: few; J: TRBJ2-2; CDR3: CASSPRGGNRELFF; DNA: TGCGCCAGCAGCCCGCGAGGGGGGAATAGGGAGCTGTTTTTT
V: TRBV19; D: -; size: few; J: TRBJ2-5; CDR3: CASSEIGYPQETQYF; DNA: TGTGCCAGTAGCGAGATTGGGTACCCACAAGAGACCCAGTACTTC
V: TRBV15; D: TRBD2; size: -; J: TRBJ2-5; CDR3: CATAPRLALRETQYF; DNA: TGTGCCACCGCTCCCAGACTAGCGTTACGGGAGACCCAGTACTTC
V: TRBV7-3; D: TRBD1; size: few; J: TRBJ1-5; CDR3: CASSLTREGTGGSNQPQHF; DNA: TGTGCCAGCAGCTTAACCAGGGAGGGGACAGGGGGCTCGAATCAGCCCCAGCATTTT
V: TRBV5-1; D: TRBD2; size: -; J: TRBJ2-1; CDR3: CASSLLAGGLDNEQFF; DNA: TGCGCCAGCAGCTTGCTTGCGGGGGGGCTCGACAATGAGCAGTTCTTC
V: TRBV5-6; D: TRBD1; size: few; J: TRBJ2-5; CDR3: CASSLGPDRVQETQYF; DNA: TGTGCCAGCAGCTTGGGGCCGGACAGGGTACAAGAGACCCAGTACTTC
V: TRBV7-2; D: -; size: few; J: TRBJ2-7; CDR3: CASSLVPGTYEQYF; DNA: TGTGCCAGCAGCTTAGTTCCCGGGACCTACGAGCAGTACTTC
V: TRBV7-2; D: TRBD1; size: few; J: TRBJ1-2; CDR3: CASTPGQGASDGYTF; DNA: TGTGCCAGCACCCCCGGACAGGGGGCTTCGGATGGCTACACCTTC
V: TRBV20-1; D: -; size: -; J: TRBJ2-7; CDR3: CSASGTGLTYEQYF; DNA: TGCAGTGCTAGTGGTACAGGGCTTACCTACGAGCAGTACTTC
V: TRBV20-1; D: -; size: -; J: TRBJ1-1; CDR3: CSARGLNLNTEAFF; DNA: TGCAGTGCTAGAGGTCTAAATTTGAACACTGAAGCTTTCTTT
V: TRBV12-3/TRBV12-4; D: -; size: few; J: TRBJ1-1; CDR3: CASSSHTAGNTEAFF; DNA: TGTGCCAGCAGTTCCCACACAGCGGGGAACACTGAAGCTTTCTTT
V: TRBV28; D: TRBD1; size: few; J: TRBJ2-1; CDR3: CASSSWTGGFNEQFF; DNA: TGTGCCAGCAGTTCCTGGACAGGGGGTTTCAATGAGCAGTTCTTC
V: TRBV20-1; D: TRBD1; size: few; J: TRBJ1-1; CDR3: CSADRGTTEAFF; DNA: TGCAGTGCTGACAGGGGGACTACTGAAGCTTTCTTT
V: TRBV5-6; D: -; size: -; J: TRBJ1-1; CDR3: CASSWGWGWTEAFF; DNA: TGTGCCAGCAGCTGGGGTTGGGGATGGACTGAAGCTTTCTTT
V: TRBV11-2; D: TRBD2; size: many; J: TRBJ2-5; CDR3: CASSQGTSGQTQYF; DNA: TGTGCCAGCAGCCAAGGGACTAGCGGCCAGACCCAGTACTTC
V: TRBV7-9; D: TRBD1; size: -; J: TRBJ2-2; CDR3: CASRSQGASTGELFF; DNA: TGTGCCAGCAGATCACAGGGGGCTAGCACCGGGGAGCTGTTTTTT
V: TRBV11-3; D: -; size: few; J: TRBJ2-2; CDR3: CASSLGQPGELFF; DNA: TGTGCCAGCAGCTTAGGGCAGCCCGGGGAGCTGTTTTTT
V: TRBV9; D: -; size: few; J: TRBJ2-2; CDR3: CASSVAGVTGELFF; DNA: TGTGCCAGCAGCGTAGCGGGGGTTACCGGGGAGCTGTTTTTT
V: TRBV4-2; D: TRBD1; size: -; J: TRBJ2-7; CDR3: CASSQEGQGAGEQYF; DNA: TGTGCCAGCAGCCAAGAAGGACAGGGGGCCGGTGAGCAGTACTTC
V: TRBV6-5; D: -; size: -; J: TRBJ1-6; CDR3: CASSLGTENSPLHF; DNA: TGTGCCAGCAGTTTGGGGACGGAGAATTCACCCCTCCACTTT
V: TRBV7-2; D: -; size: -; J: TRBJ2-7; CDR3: CASSLANSFEQYF; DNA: TGTGCCAGCAGCTTAGCGAACTCTTTCGAGCAGTACTTC
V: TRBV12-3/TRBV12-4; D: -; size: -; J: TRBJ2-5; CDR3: CASSPFGSGETQYF; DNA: TGTGCCAGCAGCCCCTTTGGTTCGGGAGAGACCCAGTACTTC
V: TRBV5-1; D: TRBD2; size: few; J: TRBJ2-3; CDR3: CASSLASGVGDTQYF; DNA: TGCGCCAGCAGCTTGGCTAGCGGGGTTGGAGATACGCAGTATTTT
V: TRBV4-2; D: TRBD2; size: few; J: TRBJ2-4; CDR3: CASSQERSSGGAANIQYF; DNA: TGTGCCAGCAGCCAAGAACGATCTAGCGGGGGGGCCGCGAACATTCAGTACTTC
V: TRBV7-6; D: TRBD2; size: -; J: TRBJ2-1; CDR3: CASSPRTSGGQYNEQFF; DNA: TGTGCCAGCAGCCCACGCACTAGCGGGGGGCAATACAATGAGCAGTTCTTC
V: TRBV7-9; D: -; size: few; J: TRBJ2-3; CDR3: CASSPISGGATQYF; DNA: TGTGCCAGCAGCCCGATCTCCGGGGGCGCTACGCAGTATTTT
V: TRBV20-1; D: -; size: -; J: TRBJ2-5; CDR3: CSARKISRQETQYF; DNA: TGCAGTGCTAGAAAGATCTCCAGACAAGAGACCCAGTACTTC
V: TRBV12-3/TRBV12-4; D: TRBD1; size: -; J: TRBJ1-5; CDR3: CASSMDRPSNQPQHF; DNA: TGTGCCAGCAGCATGGACAGGCCTAGCAATCAGCCCCAGCATTTT
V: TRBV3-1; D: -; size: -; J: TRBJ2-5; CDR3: CASSQTSLGGEETQYF; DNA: TGTGCCAGCAGCCAGACGTCGCTAGGAGGGGAAGAGACCCAGTACTTC
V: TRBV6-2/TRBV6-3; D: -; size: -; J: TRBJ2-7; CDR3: CASSYKPPGSYEQYF; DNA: TGTGCCAGCAGTTATAAACCCCCGGGGTCCTACGAGCAGTACTTC
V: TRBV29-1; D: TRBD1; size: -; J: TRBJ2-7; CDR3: CSVLVGQGASYEQYF; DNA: TGCAGCGTTTTAGTGGGACAGGGGGCTTCTTACGAGCAGTACTTC
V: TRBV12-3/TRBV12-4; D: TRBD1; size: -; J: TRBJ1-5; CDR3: CASSFAQGYQPQHF; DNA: TGTGCCAGCAGTTTTGCACAGGGGTATCAGCCCCAGCATTTT
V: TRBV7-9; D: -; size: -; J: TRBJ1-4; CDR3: CASSPPGGWGEKLFF; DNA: TGTGCCAGCAGCCCCCCCGGAGGGTGGGGTGAAAAACTGTTTTTT
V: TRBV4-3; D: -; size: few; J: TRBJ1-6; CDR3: CASSQEAGRRNRNSPLHF; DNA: TGCGCCAGCAGCCAAGAAGCTGGGCGCAGGAATAGGAATTCACCCCTCCACTTT